The clone carrying this T cell receptor beta chain was recorded at least ten times. This record comes from a study of human T cells and chemical hapten exposure. Overall study: An area of 2 cm by 2 to 2.5 cm on upper inner arm skin received 2% DPC for sensitization. Patients, largely female, had alopecia areata, totalis or universalis.

Described time point: patch test 3, about 24 weeks after DPC sensitization. Stated treatment: therapeutic diphenylcyclopropenone sensitization with weekly scalp DPC. Germline V lookup: CDR1 KGHSH, CDR2 LQKENI. CDR3 length: 15 amino acids. The V gene end was trimmed by 2 bases and the J gene end by 5 bases; junction bases not matched to a gene: 6. One entry per CDR3 protein results from TCRdb running MiXCR on the RACE reads. This sample has 62,000 or so distinct CDR3 sequences, with about 10% found just once. The chain recombines TRBV18 with TRBJ2-7; 10 nucleotides match TRBD1. The receptor was isolated from a woman in her 30s with alopecia areata. Some clones in this sample may be carry-over from other donors' samples. The sample was whole blood, taken in connection with sensitization to the hapten diphenylcyclopropenone (DPC). As DNA, the CDR3 is TGTGCCAGCTCACCAATGGGGGACAGGGGTGACGAGCAGTACTTC. Amino acids: CASSPMGDRGDEQYF.